The following is a TCR beta chain sequence with its context. Its antigen is not yet known. Within one base of it there is no much larger clone, and no base qualities were kept. This specimen belongs to a study of Ad26.COV2.S vaccination and SARS-CoV-2 variants listed by TCRdb under 2021. Some background on the complete study: Vaccine-arm donors came from COV1001, a multicentre, randomized, double-blind, placebo-controlled phase I-IIa trial of Ad26.COV2.S in healthy adults. Ad26.COV2.S was administered intramuscularly at a dose of 5x10^10 or 1x10^11 viral particles, either as one shot or as two shots given 56 days apart. TCRbeta repertoire sequencing served as the tool for gauging how specific and how broad the SARS-CoV-2-reactive T cell receptors were following Ad26.COV2.S vaccination. The TCR-sequenced set comprised approximately 32 samples: about 19 Ad26.COV2.S vaccine recipients, 5 placebo recipients and 8 SARS-CoV-2 convalescent individuals. Trial participants were randomized into five groups of five: low-dose or high-dose Ad26.COV2.S given once or twice, or placebo on both occasions. Blinding of investigators to trial group allocation was maintained during experiments and outcome assessment. Here is what the overall study found, with its caveats: The study was not powered to compare responses between vaccine doses or regimens. The authors noted that the TCR breadth and depth analyses may have underestimated total T cell responses. Higher spike-specific TCR breadth was observed in Ad26.COV2.S recipients than in placebo recipients (P = 0.0014). Vaccine and placebo recipients had comparable non-spike TCR breadth, which fits with the vaccine containing only spike. Substantial breadth of spike-specific CD8+ and CD4+ T cell responses was reported after vaccination.

The germline V gene provides CDR1 SGHTA and CDR2 FQGTGA. Spanning cysteine to phenylalanine, the CDR3 consists of 15 amino acids. The kept DNA is CDR3 alone, 45 bases in frame from the first base. V lost 3 bases and J lost 4 bases, and the count of bases not matched to a germline gene is 5. The treatment or condition label corresponds to: roughly 20 received Ad26.COV2.S at low or high dose, single or two shots; roughly five received placebo; per-sample allocation not given. Repertoires of vaccine and placebo recipients were sequenced from samples collected on day 63 after the first injection. In Cohort 1b, around 25 adults aged 18-55 years were enrolled at a single site in Boston, USA, between 29 July and 7 August 2020. Ad26.COV2.S was a replication-incompetent adenovirus type 26 vector expressing a prefusion-stabilized SARS-CoV-2 spike protein from the original Wuhan strain. TCRbeta CDR3 regions were sequenced with the immunoSEQ Assay. After extraction, genomic DNA underwent amplification by bias-controlled multiplex PCR, followed by high-throughput sequencing. Per the original workflow: To quantify the absolute abundance of every unique TCRbeta CDR3 region, sequences were collapsed and filtered. T cell fraction was estimated by normalizing TCRbeta template counts to usable DNA, with usable DNA measured through amplification of reference genes found in all nucleated cells. Repertoire TCRs were annotated as SARS-CoV-2-specific by exact matching of V gene, CDR3 amino acid sequence and J gene to a known reactive TCR set. The reference SARS-CoV-2 TCR set came from MIRA and was filtered for enrichment in COVID-19-positive ImmuneCODE repertoires, removing public or cross-reactive TCRs. Based on the MIRA antigens, annotated TCRs were further analysed at the level of specific ORF or position within ORF. Breadth was defined as the number of annotated unique rearrangements divided by the total number of unique productive rearrangements, and depth was defined as the summed frequency of the annotated unique rearrangements. Two-sided Wilcoxon rank-sum tests were used to compare TCR breadth between groups. TCRdb's version of the immuneACCESS table is confined to in-frame rearrangements and falls short of the full clone set. An unresolved V gene accounts for under half of the shortfall where checked; the remainder is of unknown origin. From that table come the V and J calls and clone size; the DNA was used to work out D and trimming. A total of approximately 300,000 clones appear in this sample, just under 85% of them only once. The ten biggest clones cover approximately 2% of the sample.

The TCR originated in a person aged 18-65 years who received the Ad26.COV2.S COVID-19 vaccine or a placebo. This receptor chain uses TRBV7-3 and TRBJ2-3, and TRBD2 aligns with 9 junction nucleotides. The specimen comprised peripheral blood, sampled in a trial of Ad26.COV2.S vaccine versus placebo. The sequence in DNA is TGTGCCAGCAGCTTGCTAGCGGGGAACTCAGATACGCAGTATTTT. Protein translation: CASSLLAGNSDTQYF.